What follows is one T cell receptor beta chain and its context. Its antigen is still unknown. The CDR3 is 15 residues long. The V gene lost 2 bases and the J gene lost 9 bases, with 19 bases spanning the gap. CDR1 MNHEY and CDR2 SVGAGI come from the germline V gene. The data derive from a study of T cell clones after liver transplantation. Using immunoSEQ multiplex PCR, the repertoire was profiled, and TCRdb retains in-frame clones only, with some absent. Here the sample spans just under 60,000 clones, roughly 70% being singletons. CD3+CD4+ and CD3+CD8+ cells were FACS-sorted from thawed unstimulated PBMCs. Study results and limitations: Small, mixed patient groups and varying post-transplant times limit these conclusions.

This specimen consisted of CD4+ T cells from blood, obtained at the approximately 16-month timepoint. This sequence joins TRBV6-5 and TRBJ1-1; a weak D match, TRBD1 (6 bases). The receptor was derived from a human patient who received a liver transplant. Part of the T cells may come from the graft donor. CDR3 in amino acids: CASSYGTGTLFQAFF. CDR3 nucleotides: TGTGCCAGCAGTTACGGGACTGGGACACTATTTCAAGCTTTCTTT.